The T cell receptor beta chain under discussion was sequenced for a study of response to subunit inactivated influenza vaccine. This CDR3 is built from 15 residues. V lost 3 bases to trimming and J lost 2 bases; unmatched junction nucleotides: 5. Findings of the study overall: Every seasonal influenza vaccination brings in few new T cells, the authors suggested.

MiXCR, applied by TCRdb to the RT-PCR reads, yields one record per CDR3 protein. Of roughly 170,000 distinct CDR3 sequences listed, approximately 8.7% are singletons. This clonotype has ten or more counts. The antigen is not known. The source is a man aged 45-65 years who received an inactivated influenza vaccine. The rearrangement uses TRBV12-3 or TRBV12-4 and TRBJ2-3; 7 bases are shared with TRBD2. The specimen comprised non-naive T cells sorted from PBMCs, sampled on the day of vaccination. CDR3 sequence reads: CASSFLSGVTDTQYF. The CDR3 bases are TGTGCCAGCAGTTTTCTCAGCGGGGTCACAGATACGCAGTATTTT.